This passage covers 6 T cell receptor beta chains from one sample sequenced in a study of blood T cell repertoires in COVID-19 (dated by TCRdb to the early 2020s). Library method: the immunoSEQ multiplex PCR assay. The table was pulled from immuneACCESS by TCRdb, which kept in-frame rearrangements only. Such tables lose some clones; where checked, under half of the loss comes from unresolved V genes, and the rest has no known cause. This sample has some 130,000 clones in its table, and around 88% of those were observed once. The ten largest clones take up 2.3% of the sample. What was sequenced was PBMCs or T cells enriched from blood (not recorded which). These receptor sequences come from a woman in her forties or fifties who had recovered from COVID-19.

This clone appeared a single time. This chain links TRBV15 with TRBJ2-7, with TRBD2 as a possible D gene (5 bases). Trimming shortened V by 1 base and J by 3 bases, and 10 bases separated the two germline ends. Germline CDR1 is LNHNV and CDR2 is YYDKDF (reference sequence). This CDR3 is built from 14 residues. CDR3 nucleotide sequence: TGTGCCACCAGCAGAGCCGGGGTGGGCTACGAGCAGTACTTC. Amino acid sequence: CATSRAGVGYEQYF.

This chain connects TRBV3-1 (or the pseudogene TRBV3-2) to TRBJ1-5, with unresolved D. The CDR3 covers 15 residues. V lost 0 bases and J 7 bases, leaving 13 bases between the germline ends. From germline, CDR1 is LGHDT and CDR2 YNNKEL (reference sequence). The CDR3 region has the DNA TGTGCCAGCAGCCAAGAGGCAGGTTCTGGGCAGCCCCAGCATTTT. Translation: CASSQEAGSGQPQHF.

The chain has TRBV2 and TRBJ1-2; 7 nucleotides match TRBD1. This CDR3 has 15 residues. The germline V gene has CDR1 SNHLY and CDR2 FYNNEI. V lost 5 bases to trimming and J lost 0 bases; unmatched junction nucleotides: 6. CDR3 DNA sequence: TGTGCCAGCAGTACCAGGGGGAAGGCTAACTATGGCTACACCTTC. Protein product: CASSTRGKANYGYTF. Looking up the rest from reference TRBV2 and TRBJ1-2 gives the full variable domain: EPEVTQTPSHQVTQMGQEVILRCVPISNHLYFYWYRQILGQKVEFLVSFYNNEISEKSEIFDDQFSVERPDGSNFTLKIRSTKLEDSAMYFCASSTRGKANYGYTFGSGTRLTVV.

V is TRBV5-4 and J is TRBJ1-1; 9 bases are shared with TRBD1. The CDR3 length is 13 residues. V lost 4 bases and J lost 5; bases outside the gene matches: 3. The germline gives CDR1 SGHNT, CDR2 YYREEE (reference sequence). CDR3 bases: TGTGCCAGCAGCCGGGACAGGGAGACTGAAGCTTTCTTT. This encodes CASSRDRETEAFF.

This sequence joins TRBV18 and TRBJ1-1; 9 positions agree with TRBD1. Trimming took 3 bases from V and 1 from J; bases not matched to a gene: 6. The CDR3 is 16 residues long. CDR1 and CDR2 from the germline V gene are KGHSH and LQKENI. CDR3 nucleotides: TGTGCCAGCTCACCGCTCCGGACAGGGGCGAACACTGAAGCTTTCTTT. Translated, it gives CASSPLRTGANTEAFF.

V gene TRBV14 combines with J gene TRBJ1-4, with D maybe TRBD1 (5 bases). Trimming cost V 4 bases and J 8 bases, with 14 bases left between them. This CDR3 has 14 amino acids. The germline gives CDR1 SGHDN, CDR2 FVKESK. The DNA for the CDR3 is TGTGCCAGCAGCCCCTTCACGACAGCCGAAAAACTGTTTTTT. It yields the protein CASSPFTTAEKLFF.